Listed below are T cell receptor beta chains from one sample, sequenced in a study of human T cells and chemical hapten exposure. TCRdb fed the RACE reads into MiXCR, producing one record per CDR3 protein. In the table there are 95,000 to 150,000 distinct CDR3 sequences, 13% of which are singletons. Sequencing used whole blood, obtained in connection with sensitization to the hapten diphenylcyclopropenone (DPC). These receptors came from a young woman with alopecia areata. Some clones in this sample may be carry-over from other donors' samples. Both conserved end residues are part of each CDR3. A D gene is named only where the DNA matches it firmly. Rows give clone size only sometimes, using once, few, many, or a class for an expanded clone.

clone size	V gene	J gene	D gene	CDR3 protein	CDR3 DNA
many	TRBV6-2/TRBV6-3	TRBJ1-1	TRBD1	CASSSPGTANTEAFF	TGTGCCAGCAGTTCACCCGGGACAGCAAACACTGAAGCTTTCTTT
-	TRBV12-3/TRBV12-4	TRBJ2-7	-	CASSTAAAYEQYF	TGTGCCAGCAGTACCGCCGCGGCCTACGAGCAGTACTTC
-	TRBV14	TRBJ1-1	-	CASSRDLGTEAFF	TGTGCCAGCAGCCGGGACTTGGGCACTGAAGCTTTCTTT
many	TRBV28	TRBJ2-7	TRBD1	CASSLMSGQGLEQYF	TGTGCCAGCAGTTTAATGTCTGGACAGGGTCTCGAGCAGTACTTC
-	TRBV18	TRBJ1-1	-	CASSPQAGPNTEAFF	TGTGCCAGCTCACCCCAGGCAGGGCCGAACACTGAAGCTTTCTTT
few	TRBV19	TRBJ1-2	-	CASSILGRTEDGYTF	TGTGCCAGTAGTATTTTGGGGAGGACGGAGGATGGCTACACCTTC
few	TRBV9	TRBJ1-2	-	CASSGAGPQINYGYTF	TGTGCCAGCAGTGGGGCCGGGCCCCAAATTAACTATGGCTACACCTTC
-	TRBV9	TRBJ1-2	-	CVSSVGAGSGYTF	TGTGTCAGCAGCGTAGGTGCAGGGTCTGGCTACACCTTC
few	TRBV3-1	TRBJ2-3	TRBD2	CASSPSPLERGGVDTQYF	TGTGCCAGCAGCCCGTCGCCGTTAGAGCGGGGGGGTGTAGATACGCAGTATTTT
-	TRBV6-5	TRBJ1-4	-	CASSYTISPTGVEKLFF	TGTGCCAGCAGTTATACGATTTCCCCGACAGGCGTAGAGAAACTGTTTTTT
-	TRBV7-9	TRBJ1-2	-	CASSFEGRKAYGYTF	TGTGCCAGCAGCTTCGAGGGACGAAAGGCCTATGGCTACACCTTC
many	TRBV6-2/TRBV6-3	TRBJ2-1	TRBD2	CASMNARLAGRGEQFF	TGTGCCAGCATGAATGCGAGACTAGCGGGGCGGGGTGAGCAGTTCTTC
-	TRBV27	TRBJ1-5	-	CASGLQSNQPQHF	TGTGCCAGCGGACTACAGAGCAATCAGCCCCAGCATTTT
-	TRBV6-5	TRBJ2-7	TRBD1	CASSYSWQGVYEQYF	TGTGCCAGCAGTTACTCGTGGCAGGGGGTGTACGAGCAGTACTTC
many	TRBV24-1	TRBJ2-5	-	CATSEGGREETQYF	TGTGCCACCAGTGAAGGGGGGCGGGAGGAGACCCAGTACTTC
few	TRBV15	TRBJ2-6	-	CATSRGIAQKGANVLTF	TGTGCCACCAGCAGAGGGATTGCACAGAAAGGGGCCAACGTCCTGACTTTC
-	TRBV7-2	TRBJ1-3	-	CASSLVAGNGNTIYF	TGTGCCAGCAGCTTAGTTGCAGGGAACGGAAACACCATATATTTT
few	TRBV12-3/TRBV12-4	TRBJ2-1	TRBD2	CASSPPGGVSSYNEQFF	TGTGCCAGCAGCCCCCCCGGGGGGGTCAGCTCCTACAATGAGCAGTTCTTC
once	TRBV4-2	TRBJ2-5	-	CANSQVEQTQETQYF	TGTGCCAACAGCCAAGTGGAACAGACCCAAGAGACCCAGTACTTC
-	TRBV20-1	TRBJ2-3	-	CSARAPGTSTDTQYF	TGCAGTGCTCGAGCTCCGGGAACTAGCACAGATACGCAGTATTTT
-	TRBV5-5	TRBJ2-6	-	CASTRTNVLTF	TGTGCCAGCACCCGAACGAACGTCCTGACTTTC
-	TRBV29-1	TRBJ1-2	-	CSVKKQDGGYTF	TGCAGCGTTAAAAAACAGGATGGTGGCTACACCTTC
few	TRBV6-2/TRBV6-3	TRBJ2-6	-	CASRPLLGSGAGANVLTF	TGTGCCAGCAGGCCCCTCCTGGGGTCAGGCGCGGGGGCCAACGTCCTGACTTTC
few	TRBV5-5	TRBJ2-3	TRBD2	CASSRTRTSGGTDTQYF	TGTGCCAGCAGCCGAACCAGGACTAGCGGGGGCACAGATACGCAGTATTTT
-	TRBV28	TRBJ1-2	-	CASRENGLLLYGYTF	TGTGCCAGCAGGGAAAATGGACTGCTTTTGTACGGCTACACCTTC
-	TRBV20-1	TRBJ2-7	TRBD1	CSARKQDREFSEQYF	TGCAGTGCGAGAAAGCAAGACAGGGAATTCTCCGAGCAGTACTTC
-	TRBV15	TRBJ1-1	-	CATSIGANTEAFF	TGTGCCACCAGCATAGGGGCAAACACTGAAGCTTTCTTT
many	TRBV5-4	TRBJ1-1	-	CASSLRGGGYTEAFF	TGTGCCAGCAGCTTAAGGGGCGGGGGGTACACTGAAGCTTTCTTT
many	TRBV29-1	TRBJ1-2	-	CSVEWQGMGYTF	TGCAGCGTTGAATGGCAGGGGATGGGCTACACCTTC
many	TRBV12-3/TRBV12-4	TRBJ1-1	-	CASSLLGGNTEAFF	TGTGCCAGCAGTCTCCTGGGGGGGAACACTGAAGCTTTCTTT
-	TRBV7-2	TRBJ2-5	TRBD2	CASSLVHRSGGTQETQYF	TGTGCCAGCAGCTTAGTGCATCGTAGCGGGGGAACCCAAGAGACCCAGTACTTC
many	TRBV3-1	TRBJ2-7	-	CASSPWRGKSYEQYF	TGTGCCAGCAGCCCCTGGCGGGGAAAATCCTACGAGCAGTACTTC
-	TRBV5-1	TRBJ2-7	TRBD1	CASMIGAGQGTDEQYF	TGCGCCAGCATGATTGGGGCGGGACAGGGTACGGACGAGCAGTACTTC
-	TRBV7-6	TRBJ2-1	-	CASSVKNYNEQFF	TGTGCCAGCAGCGTTAAGAACTACAATGAGCAGTTCTTC
few	TRBV12-3/TRBV12-4	TRBJ2-5	-	CASSFSGLETQYF	TGTGCCAGCAGTTTTTCAGGGTTGGAGACCCAGTACTTC
-	TRBV28	TRBJ1-2	-	CASSFRNTANYGYTF	TGTGCCAGCAGTTTCAGGAACACAGCTAACTATGGCTACACCTTC
few	TRBV2	TRBJ2-7	-	CASRSRSNAAGEQYF	TGTGCCAGCAGAAGCCGCTCAAATGCCGCCGGCGAGCAGTACTTC
few	TRBV30	TRBJ2-7	-	CAWKGSTYEQYF	TGTGCCTGGAAGGGCAGTACCTACGAGCAGTACTTC
few	TRBV2	TRBJ1-6	TRBD1	CASYTGENSPLHF	TGTGCCAGTTATACAGGGGAAAATTCACCCCTCCACTTT
many	TRBV7-2	TRBJ2-3	TRBD2	CASSPGVSRGGTDTQYF	TGTGCCAGCAGCCCGGGGGTATCGCGGGGGGGCACAGATACGCAGTATTTT
-	TRBV12-3/TRBV12-4	TRBJ1-1	-	CASSRAGTEAFF	TGTGCCAGCAGTAGGGCGGGAACTGAAGCTTTCTTT
few	TRBV4-1	TRBJ1-2	-	CASSQELQGGYTF	TGCGCCAGCAGCCAAGAGCTACAGGGTGGCTACACCTTC
many	TRBV11-2	TRBJ2-3	-	CASSLFRATDTQYF	TGTGCCAGCAGCTTATTTAGGGCCACAGATACGCAGTATTTT
-	TRBV11-2	TRBJ2-3	-	CASRRTGSTDTQYF	TGTGCCAGTCGAAGGACTGGGAGCACAGATACGCAGTATTTT
-	TRBV18	TRBJ2-3	TRBD2	CASSDSMIAGTDTQYF	TGTGCCAGCTCCGACTCGATGATAGCGGGGACAGATACGCAGTATTTT
many	TRBV19	TRBJ1-4	-	CASSWGPGPEKLFF	TGTGCCAGTAGTTGGGGTCCGGGGCCGGAAAAACTGTTTTTT
few	TRBV7-2	TRBJ2-7	TRBD1	CASSKDREISEQYF	TGTGCCAGCAGTAAAGACAGGGAGATTTCCGAGCAGTACTTC
-	TRBV20-1	TRBJ1-1	TRBD1	CSAPGQGGTEAFF	TGCAGTGCTCCTGGACAGGGGGGCACTGAAGCTTTCTTT